This T cell receptor (beta chain) was captured by sequencing in a study of T cell repertoires and HLA-DP antigens (dated by TCRdb to 2017 to 2018). Turning to the overall study: The study used an in vitro model of CD4+ T cell alloreactivity against allogeneic HLA-DP presented by transduced HeLa cells. Compared with self, one alloantigen differed at one amino acid in the peptide-binding groove and the other differed at under 13, modelling structurally similar versus dissimilar alloantigens. The three donors, two male and one female, ranged from the 18-to-29 to the 60-to-69 age band. Average DNA input was approximately 220 ng for sorted CD137+CD4+ samples, compared with 950 to 1,500 ng for pre-culture CD4+ samples. Overall results and qualifications from the work: Clones undetected before culture had an average cumulative frequency of about 35% against one allele and around 55% against the other. The study was limited by having just three donors, by relying on a non-physiological HeLa antigen-presenting system, and by using total CD4+ cells as responders. Naive and memory CD4+ repertoires were not analysed separately. Similar clonality (roughly 0.4) was observed for sorted CD137+ cells against both alloantigens, and this clonality was much higher than that observed in pre-culture samples (around 0.042).

The immunoSEQ multiplex PCR, with forward primers for 54 TRBV segments and reverse primers for 13 TRBJ segments, was used to amplify TCRB CDR3 regions. Pre-culture CD4+ samples were sequenced at deep resolution, targeting 200,000 T cell genomes. Amplicons were sequenced on an Illumina HiSeq System, producing 87 bp reads covering the CDR3. Per the authors' processing: Correction for PCR and sequencing errors was applied to reads, and CDR3 regions were defined through alignment to IMGT reference sequences. Template and unique rearrangement counts were estimated using synthetic template pools. Clonality was calculated as 1 minus Pielou's evenness. Richness was estimated with the Daley-Smith estimator. Morisita's index was used to measure repertoire overlap. Clones present in cultured samples but not detected in the pre-culture repertoire of the same donor were defined as low-abundance clones. In TCRdb, the immuneACCESS table is reduced to in-frame sequences with V and J assigned. These tables do not hold every clone; where another copy was compared, an unresolved V gene accounts for under half, and the others remain unexplained. V, J and clone size are taken as reported in that table, and D and trimming were inferred from the DNA itself. The sample records fewer than 95,000 clones, around nine tenths of which are singletons. The leading ten clones occupy 1.7% of the sample.

About this clone itself: What this receptor recognizes is not known. No clone much larger than this one lies a single base away; base qualities are absent.

The CDR3 holds 15 amino acids from the cysteine to the phenylalanine. Of the read, only the CDR3 DNA is kept; its 45 bases are in frame from base 1. V sheds 7 bases and J sheds 5 bases, leaving 17 bases between their ends. As encoded in the germline V gene, CDR1 is MNHEY while CDR2 is SVGAGI. Magnetic bead negative selection was used to isolate untouched CD4+ T cells from Ficoll-separated PBMC, with purity averaging around 98%. Magnetic beads were used to isolate untouched CD4+ T cells from Ficoll-separated PBMC, giving around 98% purity with negligible CD8+ contamination. Peripheral blood mononuclear cells were supplied by the buffy coats of three healthy blood donors, who served as the study donors. All three donors were CMV seronegative. The DNeasy Blood & Tissue Kit was used for extraction of genomic DNA. TCRB sequencing was performed on genomic DNA from sorted CD137+CD4+ cells and pre-culture CD4+ baseline samples from each subject.

The source of this sequence is a man in his fifties or sixties in good health and CMV-seronegative. Recombination joined TRBV6-5 with TRBJ2-2; the D segment could be TRBD2, given 7 matching bases. Sequenced: CD4+ T cells from PBMCs. In nucleotide form, the sequence is TGTGCCAGCAAGGGTGGGGGAGGGGGTACCGGGGAGCTGTTTTTT. Translated, it gives CASKGGGGGTGELFF.